This T cell receptor beta chain was obtained from a study of blood T cells in healthy people across ages. General study points: There was a strong correlation between TCR beta diversity and naive T cell percentage. TCR beta diversity per million T cells fell roughly linearly with age.

The CDR3 contains 16 residues. V was trimmed by 4 bases and J by 4 bases, leaving 16 bases between them. Germline V CDR1 and CDR2: SGHTA, FQGNSA. Comment on this clonotype: The antigen remains undetermined.

Donation came from healthy Caucasian individuals in Russia who were aged about 6 to 95. Samples each yielded at least 6 micrograms of total RNA. A second PCR of 7 to 11 cycles used a sample-barcoded 5' primer and a J-beta primer mix. Each CDR3 protein is one row after TCRdb ran MiXCR on the 5' RACE reads. The table lists about 780,000 distinct CDR3 sequences, about 42% of them singletons. The rearrangement links TRBV7-2 to TRBJ2-2; a weak D match, TRBD2 (5 bases). Sequenced material: blood. The source is a man older than 75 in good health. The CDR3 loop is CASSSRRGRGTGELFF. The DNA of the CDR3 is TGTGCCAGCAGCTCACGTCGAGGGAGAGGCACCGGGGAGCTGTTTTTT.